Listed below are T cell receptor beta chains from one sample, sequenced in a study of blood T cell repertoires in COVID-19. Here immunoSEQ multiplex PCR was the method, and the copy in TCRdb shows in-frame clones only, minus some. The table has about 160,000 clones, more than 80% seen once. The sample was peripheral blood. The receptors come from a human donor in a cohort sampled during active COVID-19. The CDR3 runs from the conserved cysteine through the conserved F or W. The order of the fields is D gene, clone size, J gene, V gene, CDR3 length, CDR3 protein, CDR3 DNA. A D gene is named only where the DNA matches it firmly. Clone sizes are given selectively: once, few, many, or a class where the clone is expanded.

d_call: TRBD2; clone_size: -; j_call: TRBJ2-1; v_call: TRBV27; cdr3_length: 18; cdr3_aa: CASSLSGTSGSSYNEQFF; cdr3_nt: TGTGCCAGCAGTCTCTCCGGGACTAGCGGAAGCTCCTACAATGAGCAGTTCTTC
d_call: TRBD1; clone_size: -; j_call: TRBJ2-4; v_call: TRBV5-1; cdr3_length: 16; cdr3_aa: CASSFTGGSTKNIQYF; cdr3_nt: TGCGCCAGCAGCTTTACAGGGGGCTCCACCAAAAACATTCAGTACTTC
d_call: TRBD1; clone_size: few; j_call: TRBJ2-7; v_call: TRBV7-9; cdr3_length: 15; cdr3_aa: CASSRTGGGFYEQYF; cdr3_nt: TGTGCCAGCAGCAGGACAGGGGGCGGATTCTACGAGCAGTACTTC
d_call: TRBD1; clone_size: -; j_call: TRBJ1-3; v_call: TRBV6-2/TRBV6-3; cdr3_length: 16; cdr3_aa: CASSYSRQGYGNTIYF; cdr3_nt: TGTGCCAGCAGTTACTCGCGACAGGGCTACGGAAACACCATATATTTT
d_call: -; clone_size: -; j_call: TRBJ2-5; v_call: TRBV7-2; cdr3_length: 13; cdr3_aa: CASSLWQGETQYF; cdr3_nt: TGTGCCAGCAGCTTATGGCAGGGGGAGACCCAGTACTTC
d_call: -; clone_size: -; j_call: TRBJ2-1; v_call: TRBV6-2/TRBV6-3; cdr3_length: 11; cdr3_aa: CASSSSGDTLF; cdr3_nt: TGTGCCAGCAGTTCCTCCGGGGATACCCTCTTC
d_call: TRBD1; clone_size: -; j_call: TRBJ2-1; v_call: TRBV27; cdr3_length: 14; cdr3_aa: CASRPSGQGNEQFF; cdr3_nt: TGTGCCAGCAGACCATCGGGACAGGGCAATGAGCAGTTCTTC
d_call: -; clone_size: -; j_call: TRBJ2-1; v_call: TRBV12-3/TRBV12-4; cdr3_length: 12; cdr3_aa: CASRVGDNEQFF; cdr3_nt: TGTGCCAGCAGGGTCGGGGACAATGAGCAGTTCTTC
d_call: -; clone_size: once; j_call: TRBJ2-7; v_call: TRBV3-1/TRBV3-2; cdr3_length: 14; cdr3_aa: CASSPRQGGYEQYF; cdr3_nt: TGTGCCAGCAGCCCCCGCCAGGGAGGTTACGAGCAGTACTTC
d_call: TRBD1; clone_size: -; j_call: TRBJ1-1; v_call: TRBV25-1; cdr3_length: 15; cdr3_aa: CASSEYSRGDTEAFF; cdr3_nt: TGTGCCAGCAGTGAATATTCCAGGGGGGACACTGAAGCTTTCTTT
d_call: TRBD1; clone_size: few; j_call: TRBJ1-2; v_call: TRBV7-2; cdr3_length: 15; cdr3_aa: CASTIGQGREYGYTF; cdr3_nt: TGTGCCAGCACTATCGGACAGGGCCGGGAGTATGGCTACACCTTC
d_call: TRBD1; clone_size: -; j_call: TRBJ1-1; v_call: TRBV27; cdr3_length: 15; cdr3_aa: CASSPTGQGITEAFF; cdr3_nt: TGTGCCAGCAGCCCGACGGGACAGGGGATCACTGAAGCTTTCTTT
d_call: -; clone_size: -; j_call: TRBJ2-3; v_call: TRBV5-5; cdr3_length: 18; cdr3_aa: CASSLAWGGRSSTDTQYF; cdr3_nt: TGTGCCAGCAGCTTGGCCTGGGGGGGCCGAAGTAGCACAGATACGCAGTATTTT
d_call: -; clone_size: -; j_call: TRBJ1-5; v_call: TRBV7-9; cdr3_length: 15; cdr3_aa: CASSWGTGGDQPQHF; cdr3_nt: TGTGCCAGCAGCTGGGGTACGGGGGGCGATCAGCCCCAGCATTTT
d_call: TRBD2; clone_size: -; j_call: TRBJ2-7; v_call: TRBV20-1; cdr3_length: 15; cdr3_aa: CSASSGLAGSYEQYF; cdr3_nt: TGCAGTGCTAGTTCTGGGCTAGCGGGATCCTACGAGCAGTACTTC
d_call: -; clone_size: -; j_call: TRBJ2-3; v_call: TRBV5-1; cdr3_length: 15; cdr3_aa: CASSLEQGDTDTQYF; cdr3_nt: TGCGCCAGCAGCTTGGAACAGGGAGACACAGATACGCAGTATTTT
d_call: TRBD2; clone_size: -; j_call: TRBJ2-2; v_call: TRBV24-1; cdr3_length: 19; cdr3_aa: CATSDPTTSGGARTGELFF; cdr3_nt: TGTGCCACCAGTGACCCTACTACTAGCGGGGGGGCCCGAACCGGGGAGCTGTTTTTT
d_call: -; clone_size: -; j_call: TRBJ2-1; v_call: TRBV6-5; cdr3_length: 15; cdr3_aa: CASRTPRGSYNEQFF; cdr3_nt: TGTGCCAGCCGGACACCCAGGGGCTCCTACAATGAGCAGTTCTTC
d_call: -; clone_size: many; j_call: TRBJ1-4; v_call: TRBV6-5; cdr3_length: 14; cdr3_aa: CASSYGTSNEKLFF; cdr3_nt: TGTGCCAGCAGCTACGGGACATCTAATGAAAAACTGTTTTTT
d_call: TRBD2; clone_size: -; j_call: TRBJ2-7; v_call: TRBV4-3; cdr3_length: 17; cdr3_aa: CASSQGLGRGSSYEQYF; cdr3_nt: TGCGCCAGCAGCCAAGGACTGGGGCGGGGGAGCTCCTACGAGCAGTACTTC
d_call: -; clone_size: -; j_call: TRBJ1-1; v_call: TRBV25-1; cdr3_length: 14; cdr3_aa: CASRDQGVNTEAFF; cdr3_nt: TGTGCCAGCAGAGATCAGGGCGTCAACACTGAAGCTTTCTTT
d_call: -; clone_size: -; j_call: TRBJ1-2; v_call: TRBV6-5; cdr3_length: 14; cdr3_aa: CASSYSEGLYGYTF; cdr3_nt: TGTGCCAGCAGTTACTCAGAGGGCCTATATGGCTACACCTTC
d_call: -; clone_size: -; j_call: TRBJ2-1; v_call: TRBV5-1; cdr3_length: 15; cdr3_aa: CASSLVASSQNEQFF; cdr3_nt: TGCGCCAGCAGCTTGGTGGCTAGTAGTCAGAATGAGCAGTTCTTC
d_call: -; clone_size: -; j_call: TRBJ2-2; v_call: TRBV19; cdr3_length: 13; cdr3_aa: CASSKQGGGELFF; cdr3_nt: TGTGCCAGTAGTAAACAGGGTGGAGGGGAGCTGTTTTTT
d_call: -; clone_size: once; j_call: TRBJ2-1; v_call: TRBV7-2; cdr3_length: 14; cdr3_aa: CASSPFGSHNEQFF; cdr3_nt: TGTGCCAGCAGCCCCTTCGGTTCTCACAATGAGCAGTTCTTC
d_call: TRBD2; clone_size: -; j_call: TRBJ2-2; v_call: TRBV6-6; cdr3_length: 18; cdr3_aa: CASSHRTSGRRNTGELFF; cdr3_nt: TGTGCCAGCAGTCACCGAACTAGCGGGAGGAGGAACACCGGGGAGCTGTTTTTT
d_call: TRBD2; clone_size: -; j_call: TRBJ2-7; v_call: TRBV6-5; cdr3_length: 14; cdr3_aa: CASNQLAGVSEQYF; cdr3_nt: TGTGCCAGCAACCAGTTAGCGGGAGTATCCGAGCAGTACTTC
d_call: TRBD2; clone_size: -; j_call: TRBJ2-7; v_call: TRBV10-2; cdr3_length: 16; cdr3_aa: CASTGTSGRGRYEQYF; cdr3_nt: TGCGCCAGCACCGGGACTAGCGGGAGGGGGAGGTACGAGCAGTACTTC
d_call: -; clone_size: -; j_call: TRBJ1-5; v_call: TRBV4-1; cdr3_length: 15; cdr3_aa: CASSQVLLGNQPQHF; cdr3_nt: TGCGCCAGCAGCCAAGTCCTCCTCGGCAATCAGCCCCAGCATTTT
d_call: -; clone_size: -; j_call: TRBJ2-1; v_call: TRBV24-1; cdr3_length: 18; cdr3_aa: CATSDLLKRGIRFDEQFF; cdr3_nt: TGTGCCACCAGTGATTTACTCAAAAGGGGTATTCGTTTCGATGAGCAGTTCTTC
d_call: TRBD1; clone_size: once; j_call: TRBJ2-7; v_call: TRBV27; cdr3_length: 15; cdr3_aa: CASSSAGTGFYEQYF; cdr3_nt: TGTGCCAGCAGTTCGGCTGGGACAGGGTTTTACGAGCAGTACTTC